Detailed here is one TCR beta chain. TCR beta CDR3 amplification used RNA transcripts. Second-round multiplex PCR came after a first-round RT-PCR that employed HTBI primers. TCRdb analysed the multiplex PCR reads with MiXCR anew, one entry per CDR3 protein. Among approximately 700,000 distinct CDR3 sequences listed, roughly two fifths were seen once. These data are taken from a study of Graves' ophthalmopathy and Graves' hyperthyroidism. Per the germline V gene, CDR1 is ENHRY and CDR2 is SYGVKD. The V gene lost 3 bases and the J gene lost 7 bases, with 13 bases spanning the gap. CDR3 length: 13 amino acids.

The sequencing input was peripheral blood. The rearrangement uses TRBV10-3 and TRBJ2-7; D is perhaps TRBD2 (5 bases). This TCR derives from an adult man with Graves' ophthalmopathy. CDR3 nucleotides: TGTGCCATCAGTGATCTACTCCGGGGAGAGCAGTACTTC. This sequence encodes CAISDLLRGEQYF.